This passage covers 26 T cell receptor beta chains from one sample sequenced in a study of T cell clones after liver transplantation. The table came from immunoSEQ multiplex PCR; TCRdb's copy has only in-frame clones and leaves some out. The sample has 68,000 or so clones; around 93% are singletons. The material was CD4+ T cells from blood, obtained around 25 months after liver transplant. The receptors come from a human patient who received a liver transplant. Some T cells may be the graft donor's.

The V and J genes are TRBV7-2 and TRBJ2-1, with a tentative D call TRBD2 (6 bases). The V and J ends lost 3 bases and 0 bases respectively, with 15 bases between them. The CDR3 sequence is 17 residues long. Germline V gene data show CDR1 as SGHTA and CDR2 as FQGNSA. Here the CDR3 reads CASSFAVGTLSYNEQFF. CDR3 DNA sequence: TGTGCCAGCAGCTTTGCCGTGGGGACTCTCTCCTACAATGAGCAGTTCTTC.

The chain employs TRBV18 and TRBJ1-1, with D possibly being TRBD1 (5 bases). CDR1 and CDR2 from the germline V gene are KGHSH and LQKENI. V dropped 5 bases and J dropped 1 base, with 8 bases sitting between them. CDR3 length: 13 residues. The CDR3 sequence: CASSAQANTEAFF. The CDR3 coding sequence is TGTGCCAGCTCAGCACAGGCGAACACTGAAGCTTTCTTT.

The J gene is TRBJ1-5, the V gene TRBV10-3; tentatively, D is TRBD1 (5 bases). In germline, CDR1 is ENHRY, CDR2 SYGVKD. V dropped 2 bases and J dropped 2 bases, with 10 bases sitting between them. This CDR3 comprises 15 residues. CDR3 coding DNA: TGTGCCATCAGTGAGGGCGACAGCGGCAATCAGCCCCAGCATTTT. Translated: CAISEGDSGNQPQHF.

The gene calls are TRBV5-4 and TRBJ1-1; a weak D match, TRBD1 (5 bases). The germline V gene has CDR1 SGHNT and CDR2 YYREEE (reference sequence). With 5 bases removed from V and 0 bases from J, the gap between germline ends came to 11 bases. This CDR3 contains 14 residues. CDR3 residues: CASSAGTVNTEAFF. The CDR3 bases are TGTGCCAGCAGTGCCGGGACGGTGAACACTGAAGCTTTCTTT.

The J gene is TRBJ1-5, the V gene TRBV10-1, with 7 positions matching TRBD1. The V and J ends lost 4 bases and 1 base, in that order; junction bases with no gene match: 7. The germline CDR1 and CDR2 sequences are WNHNN and SYGVQD (reference sequence). There are 16 residues in the CDR3. The CDR3 coding sequence is TGCGCCAGCAGTGTGAATGACAGGGTAAGCAATCAGCCCCAGCATTTT. Its protein product is CASSVNDRVSNQPQHF.

This chain links TRBV5-1 with TRBJ2-3; possible D gene TRBD1, 6 bases. CDR1 and CDR2 from the germline V gene are SGHRS and YFSETQ. There are 13 residues in the CDR3. V lost 6 bases and J 3 bases, leaving 11 bases between the germline ends. CDR3 DNA: TGCGCCAGCACAGGGGACGGAACAGATACGCAGTATTTT. Translation: CASTGDGTDTQYF.

V usage is TRBV28 and J usage is TRBJ1-5, with D maybe TRBD1 (5 bases). The CDR3 length is 15 residues. Trimming removed 2 bases from V and 2 bases from J, with 10 bases in between. In germline, CDR1 is MDHEN, CDR2 SYDVKM. This CDR3 reads CASSLRGEGNQPQHF. In DNA form, the CDR3 reads TGTGCCAGCAGTTTAAGGGGCGAGGGCAATCAGCCCCAGCATTTT.

The rearrangement uses TRBV7-6 and TRBJ2-5; D might be TRBD2 (6 bases). The germline gives CDR1 SGHVS, CDR2 FNYEAQ. The CDR3 consists of 15 residues. The V and J ends lost 5 bases and 5 bases respectively, with 18 bases between them. CDR3 loop: CASSRGAQAGETQYF. DNA of the CDR3: TGTGCCAGCAGCCGCGGGGCCCAGGCGGGGGAGACCCAGTACTTC. Using reference TRBV7-6 and TRBJ2-5 for the parts outside the CDR3, the full variable domain is GAGVSQSPRYKVTKRGQDVALRCDPISGHVSLYWYRQALGQGPEFLTYFNYEAQQDKSGLPNDRFSAERPEGSISTLTIQRTEQRDSAMYRCASSRGAQAGETQYFGPGTRLLVL.

The gene calls are TRBV29-1 and TRBJ1-4; D is unresolved. V dropped 3 bases and J dropped 3 bases, with 11 bases sitting between them. The CDR3 length is 14 residues. Germline V lookup: CDR1 SQVTM, CDR2 ANQGSEA. DNA for the CDR3: TGCAGCGTTGAGGGCCCGACGGCTAATGAAAAACTGTTTTTT. Its translation: CSVEGPTANEKLFF.

The chain recombines TRBV10-3 with TRBJ2-7; perhaps TRBD1 as D (6 bases). Between the trimmed V and J ends, which lost 3 bases and 6 bases, there was a span of 18 bases. Germline V gives CDR1 ENHRY, CDR2 SYGVKD. The length of the CDR3 is 15 residues. CDR3: CAISDGKGDVLEQYF. CDR3 coding DNA: TGTGCCATCAGTGATGGAAAGGGGGATGTGCTCGAGCAGTACTTC.

The rearrangement links TRBV28 to TRBJ2-7, with TRBD2 matching over 12 bases. The CDR3 length is 15 residues. Trimming at V came to 5 bases and at J to 3 bases, leaving 5 bases not matched to a gene. Germline assignment: CDR1 MDHEN and CDR2 SYDVKM. The CDR3 sequence is CASSLLLAGGYEQYF. Here the CDR3 DNA reads TGTGCCAGCAGTCTTCTACTAGCGGGAGGCTACGAGCAGTACTTC.

The chain is built from TRBV4-2 and TRBJ2-7; no clear D. Germline V gives CDR1 LGHNA, CDR2 YNFKEQ. This CDR3 comprises 13 residues. Trimming took 1 base from V and 2 from J, leaving 6 bases between them. CDR3 DNA: TGTGCCAGCAGCCAAGGTTCGGCCTACGAGCAGTACTTC. Encoded protein: CASSQGSAYEQYF.

This clone was seen a few times. Other nucleotide sequences from this sample produce the same CDR3. CDR3 bases: TGTGCCAGCAGCCTAGTGGGGGATGGCTACACCTTC. Translation gives CASSLVGDGYTF. The chain uses TRBV7-8 and TRBJ1-2; tentatively, D is TRBD1 (5 bases). Germline CDR1 and CDR2: SGHVS and FQNEAQ. The CDR3 covers 12 residues. Trimming took off 5 bases at V and 6 bases at J, with 10 bases between the two ends.

The chain combines TRBV19 with TRBJ2-1, with D unclear. The V end was cut by 4 bases, the J end by 10 bases, with 11 bases between. Germline loops: CDR1 LNHDA, CDR2 SQIVND (reference sequence). The CDR3 covers 12 residues. The CDR3 loop reads CASSTILGEQFF. The CDR3 nucleotides read TGTGCCAGTAGTACGATATTAGGGGAGCAGTTCTTC.

This CDR3 reads CASSPRGGAGGRVGEQFF. The CDR3 DNA reads TGTGCCAGCAGCCCGCGGGGCGGGGCGGGAGGGCGAGTGGGGGAGCAGTTCTTC. This rearrangement joins TRBV9 to TRBJ2-1; 9 positions match TRBD2. The CDR3 loop spans 18 amino acids. Trimming at V came to 4 bases and at J to 10 bases, leaving 21 bases not matched to a gene. Germline lookup yields CDR1 SGDLS and CDR2 YYNGEE.

The gene calls are TRBV28 and TRBJ2-3, with D unresolved. Trimming left V 6 bases short and J 7 bases short, with 8 bases between. Germline-derived CDR1 and CDR2 are MDHEN and SYDVKM. This CDR3 has 11 residues. CDR3 amino acids: CASRLDHTQYF. The DNA of the CDR3 is TGTGCCAGCAGGCTAGATCATACGCAGTATTTT.

This rearrangement joins TRBV7-2 to TRBJ1-5; D is possibly TRBD1 (5 bases). The CDR3 is 13 amino acids. Germline V gives CDR1 SGHTA, CDR2 FQGNSA. The germline V and J ends were trimmed by 2 bases and 5 bases, with 7 bases remaining between them. The CDR3 DNA reads TGTGCCAGCAGCTTACTGGGGGATCAGCCCCAGCATTTT. Translation: CASSLLGDQPQHF.

The chain has TRBV7-3 and TRBJ2-7; 8 bases agree with TRBD1. Germline-derived CDR1 and CDR2 are SGHTA and FQGTGA. Unmatched junction bases numbered 6, after V lost 5 bases and J lost 6 bases. This CDR3 spans 13 amino acids. CDR3 sequence (DNA): TGTGCCAGCAGCCCCTACACAGGGGGCGAGCAGTACTTC. Translation: CASSPYTGGEQYF.

This chain uses TRBV15 with TRBJ2-7, with unresolved D. Germline V gene sequence: CDR1 LNHNV, CDR2 YYDKDF (reference sequence). Trimming left V 4 bases short and J 5 bases short, with 12 bases between. The CDR3 is made up of 13 amino acids. In DNA, the CDR3 is TGTGCCACCAGCATGGTGATAGGTCACGAGCAGTACTTC. Amino acid sequence: CATSMVIGHEQYF.

The rearrangement joins TRBV7-2 to TRBJ2-7; maybe TRBD2 (6 bases). Germline lookup yields CDR1 SGHTA and CDR2 FQGNSA. V lost 3 bases and J 0 bases, leaving 9 bases between the germline ends. The CDR3 covers 14 residues. The CDR3 here is CASSLGGNSYEQYF. The CDR3 DNA reads as TGTGCCAGCAGCTTGGGCGGGAACTCCTACGAGCAGTACTTC.

J is TRBJ2-2 and V is TRBV28, with 8 nucleotides matching TRBD2. V lost 6 bases, J lost 0 bases, and 6 bases stayed unmatched. This CDR3 spans 16 amino acids. Germline-derived CDR1 and CDR2 are MDHEN and SYDVKM. CDR3 residues: CASSDSGGANTGELFF. The CDR3 coding sequence is TGTGCCAGCAGCGACTCGGGGGGGGCGAACACCGGGGAGCTGTTTTTT.

This clone has just one count. Compared with germline, one end of the junction differs, possibly owing to a read error. CDR3 protein: CASSPGGGTDTQYF. As DNA, the CDR3 is TGTGCTAGCAGCCCAGGGGGAGGTACAGATACGCAGTATTTT. The chain couples TRBV7-7 to TRBJ2-3; TRBD1 is a possible D gene (7 bases). This CDR3 is 14 amino acids long. Germline-derived CDR1 and CDR2 are SSHAT and FNYEAQ (reference sequence).

A few counts support this clone. This chain connects TRBV7-9 to TRBJ2-7; D not certain. This CDR3 contains 13 residues. Trimming took off 1 base at V and 7 bases at J, with 11 bases between the two ends. The V gene's germline CDR1 is SEHNR and CDR2 FQNEAQ (reference sequence). CDR3 protein: CASSLDIVSEQYF. In nucleotides, the CDR3 is TGTGCCAGCAGCTTAGATATCGTCTCTGAGCAGTACTTC. The full variable domain, its missing parts supplied by reference TRBV7-9 and TRBJ2-7, is DTGVSQNPRHKITKRGQNVTFRCDPISEHNRLYWYRQTLGQGPEFLTYFQNEAQLEKSRLLSDRFSAERPKGSFSTLEIQRTEQGDSAMYLCASSLDIVSEQYFGPGTRLTVT.

The chain recombines TRBV12-5 with TRBJ2-2, with D tentatively TRBD1 (6 bases). V was cut by 6 bases and J by 7 bases, with 9 bases left in between. There are 12 residues in the CDR3. Germline V lookup: CDR1 LGHNT, CDR2 FRNRAP. CDR3 DNA sequence: TGTGCTAGTGGCTCAGGGGTCGGGGAGCTGTTTTTT. Amino acids: CASGSGVGELFF.

The rearrangement links TRBV6-1 to TRBJ2-3, with 9 bases lining up with TRBD1. Germline CDR1 and CDR2: MNHNS and SASEGT. J gave up 5 bases and V 5 bases, and 5 bases lay outside the gene matches. CDR3 size: 14 residues. The CDR3 reads CASSSDRGKDTQYF. The CDR3 nucleotides read TGTGCCAGCAGTTCGGACAGGGGTAAAGATACGCAGTATTTT.

The chain combines TRBV29-1 with TRBJ1-2; D remains ambiguous. CDR1 SQVTM and CDR2 ANQGSEA come from the germline V gene. The CDR3 has 12 residues. The V end was cut by 3 bases, the J end by 2 bases, with 7 bases between. CDR3 amino acids: CSVEGENYGYTF. CDR3 nucleotides: TGCAGCGTTGAGGGTGAGAACTATGGCTACACCTTC.